Below, 30 T cell receptor beta chains from the same sample are listed, as sequenced in a study of T cell responses to AZD1222 COVID-19 vaccine. Data came from immunoSEQ multiplex PCR; TCRdb stores just in-frame clones and leaves some out. The table lists approximately 84,000 clones, approximately 90% of them singletons. Specimen: peripheral blood, collected 28 days after the second AZD1222 dose. All receptors come from an adult who received the AZD1222 COVID-19 vaccine.

This clone has just one count. The chain uses TRBV19 and TRBJ2-1; the match to TRBD2 covers 9 bases. With V trimmed by 2 bases and J by 6 bases, 5 bases remained unmatched. CDR1 LNHDA and CDR2 SQIVND come from the germline V gene (reference sequence). There are 15 residues in the CDR3. The CDR3 DNA follows: TGTGCCAGTAGTATATTAGCGGGAGTTCCCAATGAGCAGTTCTTC. It translates to CASSILAGVPNEQFF.

The chain combines TRBV21-1 with TRBJ2-7; the table names TRBD2, a call not compared with the DNA. TRBV21-1 is described as a pseudogene. The CDR3 is made up of 16 amino acids. CDR3 DNA: TGTGCCGGGTGGGTAAGGCCCGACGGAGGGATGAACGAGCAGTACTTC. It is translated as CAGWVRPDGGMNEQYF.

The J gene is TRBJ2-7, the V gene TRBV7-8; D is possibly TRBD1 (6 bases). With 3 bases removed from V and 4 bases from J, the gap between germline ends came to 13 bases. Per germline, CDR1 SGHVS and CDR2 FQNEAQ. This CDR3 has 14 amino acids. The CDR3 nucleotides are TGTGCCAGCAGCTTCGGGACACAGTCTTACGAGCAGTACTTC. Its translation: CASSFGTQSYEQYF. The full variable domain, rest sourced from reference TRBV7-8 and TRBJ2-7, is GAGVSQSPRYKVAKRGQDVALRCDPISGHVSLFWYQQALGQGPEFLTYFQNEAQLDKSGLPSDRFFAERPEGSVSTLKIQRTQQEDSAVYLCASSFGTQSYEQYFGPGTRLTVT.

This sequence joins TRBV2 and TRBJ2-7; TRBD2 is a possible D gene (7 bases). V gave up 4 bases and J gave up 7 bases, with 14 bases separating them. The CDR3 has 13 amino acids. Germline V gene sequence: CDR1 SNHLY, CDR2 FYNNEI. The CDR3 region is CASSGAGRGEQYF. CDR3 bases: TGTGCCAGCAGTGGGGCGGGGAGGGGGGAGCAGTACTTC.

CDR3 region: CASSPDSSPYQPQHF. CDR3 sequence (DNA): TGTGCCAGCAGCCCAGACAGTTCCCCATATCAGCCCCAGCATTTT. This chain joins TRBV3-1 (or the pseudogene TRBV3-2) and TRBJ1-5, with a weak D call TRBD1 (5 bases). With 4 bases removed from V and 5 bases from J, the gap between germline ends came to 15 bases. This CDR3 has 15 amino acids. Germline V lookup: CDR1 LGHDT, CDR2 YNNKEL (reference sequence).

This clone was seen many times. The V gene is TRBV10-1, the J gene TRBJ2-2; 11 nucleotides agree with TRBD1. This CDR3 contains 14 residues. The V gene end was trimmed by 8 bases and the J gene end by 7 bases; junction bases not matched to a gene: 6. Germline V gene sequence: CDR1 WNHNN, CDR2 SYGVQD (reference sequence). CDR3 bases: TGCGCCAGCGGGACAGGGGGTGGAAGCGGGGAGCTGTTTTTT. The encoded protein is CASGTGGGSGELFF.

The V call is TRBV18, the J call TRBJ2-2; 7 bases agree with TRBD2. CDR3 length: 17 amino acids. CDR1 KGHSH and CDR2 LQKENI come from the germline V gene. J lost 0 bases, V lost 3 bases, and 7 bases had no gene match. Written as DNA, the CDR3 is TGTGCCAGCTCACCCCGGGAGGTGGACACGAACACCGGGGAGCTGTTTTTT. It translates to CASSPREVDTNTGELFF.

V usage is TRBV5-6 and J usage is TRBJ1-5; weak D call: TRBD1 (6 bases). From germline, CDR1 is SGHDT and CDR2 YYEEEE. The CDR3 has 16 residues. The V gene lost 3 bases and the J gene lost 0 bases, with 13 bases spanning the gap. The CDR3 loop reads CASSSATGYSNQPQHF. CDR3 in DNA: TGTGCCAGCAGCTCTGCTACAGGGTATAGCAATCAGCCCCAGCATTTT.

J is TRBJ2-1 and V is TRBV7-2, with 14 bases that match TRBD2. CDR1 and CDR2 from the germline V gene are SGHTA and FQGNSA. V dropped 5 bases and J dropped 13; count of bases not matched to a gene: 4. The CDR3 contains 13 residues. The CDR3 here is CASSPTSGGAQFF. CDR3 DNA sequence: TGTGCCAGCAGCCCGACTAGCGGGGGGGCCCAGTTCTTC.

A few counts support this clone. This chain connects TRBV6-2 or TRBV6-3 to TRBJ2-1; TRBD2 agrees at 10 bases. Trimming at V came to 0 bases and at J to 4 bases, leaving 6 bases not matched to a gene. The germline V gene encodes CDR1 MNHEY and CDR2 SVGEGT. The CDR3 loop spans 17 amino acids. CDR3 DNA: TGTGCCAGCAGTTACTCCCCTAGCGGGGGTCTTTACAATGAGCAGTTCTTC. It specifies CASSYSPSGGLYNEQFF.

The rearrangement uses TRBV15 and TRBJ1-1, with D hard to call. This CDR3 contains 14 residues. Germline V lookup: CDR1 LNHNV, CDR2 YYDKDF (reference sequence). V was cut by 3 bases and J by 1 base, with 9 bases left in between. CDR3 sequence: CATSSGDENTEAFF. CDR3 DNA sequence: TGTGCCACCAGCAGCGGGGATGAGAACACTGAAGCTTTCTTT.

The rearrangement joins TRBV6-4 to TRBJ2-3; TRBD2 matches 10 bases. V was pared by 2 bases and J by 3 bases, with 2 bases of the junction left unmatched. The CDR3 runs to 15 residues. Germline assignment: CDR1 MRHNA and CDR2 SNTAGT. The CDR3 DNA follows: TGTGCCAGCAGTGACGGGACTAGCGAAACAGATACGCAGTATTTT. Amino acid sequence: CASSDGTSETDTQYF.

The chain has TRBV5-6 and TRBJ2-1; D not resolved. The CDR3 is 11 residues long. Germline lookup yields CDR1 SGHDT and CDR2 YYEEEE. The V gene lost 4 bases and the J gene lost 8 bases, with 7 bases spanning the gap. CDR3 in amino acids: CASSTGDEQFF. The CDR3 coding sequence is TGTGCCAGCAGCACGGGTGATGAGCAGTTCTTC.

The chain combines TRBV12-5 with TRBJ1-2, with D uncertain. The germline CDR1 and CDR2 sequences are LGHNT and FRNRAP. This CDR3 region has 13 residues. Between the trimmed V and J ends, which lost 4 bases and 4 bases, there was a span of 10 bases. CDR3 sequence reads: CASGSGLVYGYTF. Here the CDR3 DNA reads TGTGCTAGTGGTTCAGGACTTGTCTATGGCTACACCTTC.

This chain joins TRBV19 and TRBJ1-1; 8 nucleotides align to TRBD1. V shed 3 bases and J 0 bases; nucleotides not matched to a gene: 3. Germline V gene sequence: CDR1 LNHDA, CDR2 SQIVND (reference sequence). The CDR3 consists of 15 residues. Here the CDR3 reads CASSIVQGVNTEAFF. The CDR3 nucleotides read TGTGCCAGTAGTATTGTACAGGGGGTGAACACTGAAGCTTTCTTT.

V is TRBV19 and J is TRBJ1-2; possible D gene TRBD1, 6 bases. This CDR3 contains 15 residues. CDR1 is LNHDA, CDR2 SQIVND, per germline (reference sequence). V was trimmed by 5 bases and J by 7 bases, leaving 20 bases between them. For the CDR3, the DNA is TGTGCCAGTAGTCGTATTCAGCAGGGGCGGGGTGGCTACACCTTC. This gives the protein CASSRIQQGRGGYTF.

This chain links TRBV6-5 with TRBJ1-2; D is uncertain. The CDR3 is made up of 15 amino acids. Deletions cut 6 bases from V and 4 bases from J, with 18 bases between. Germline lookup yields CDR1 MNHEY and CDR2 SVGAGI. CDR3: CASRPTLSRIYGYTF. DNA of the CDR3: TGTGCCAGCAGGCCCACCCTCTCGCGGATCTATGGCTACACCTTC.

The chain has TRBV27 and TRBJ2-1, with 8 bases lining up with TRBD2. This CDR3 region has 14 residues. The ends lost 5 bases at V and 7 bases at J; junction bases unmatched: 7. CDR1 is MNHEY, CDR2 SMNVEV, per germline (reference sequence). The CDR3 sequence: CASSILADRNEQFF. CDR3 nucleotide sequence: TGTGCCAGCAGTATACTAGCGGACCGAAATGAGCAGTTCTTC.

The chain is built from TRBV18 and TRBJ1-1; D is unresolved. V was trimmed by 7 bases and J by 2 bases, leaving 8 bases between them. This CDR3 has 12 amino acids. Germline CDR1 KGHSH, CDR2 LQKENI. The CDR3 DNA reads TGTGCCAGCTTGGACGGAAACACTGAAGCTTTCTTT. Protein: CASLDGNTEAFF.

J is TRBJ2-7 and V is TRBV6-5; 7 nucleotides match TRBD2. CDR3 length equals 15 residues. Germline V gene data show CDR1 as MNHEY and CDR2 as SVGAGI. J lost 5 bases, V lost 4 bases, and 11 bases had no gene match. The CDR3 is CASSLKSGTIDEQYF. The CDR3 coding sequence is TGTGCCAGCAGTTTAAAAAGCGGGACTATCGACGAGCAGTACTTC.

The V gene is TRBV30, the J gene TRBJ1-3; the D is unclear. The CDR3 extends over 17 amino acids. Germline V lookup: CDR1 GTSNPN, CDR2 SVGIG (reference sequence). The V end was cut by 0 bases, the J end by 4 bases, with 19 bases between. The CDR3, as DNA: TGTGCCTGGAGTGTCGAGTTGGTTTCATCGGGGGGAAACACCATATATTTT. This codes for CAWSVELVSSGGNTIYF.

This CDR3 reads CASSLGGGRDYNEQFF. The DNA for the CDR3 is TGTGCCAGCAGCTTAGGGGGGGGACGGGATTACAATGAGCAGTTCTTC. The chain joins TRBV11-2 to TRBJ2-1; 7 bases are shared with TRBD2. V was clipped by 1 base and J by 4 bases; unmatched bases: 7. The CDR3 runs 16 residues. Germline values: CDR1 SGHAT, CDR2 FQNNGV.

V is TRBV7-6 and J is TRBJ1-2; a possible D gene is TRBD1 (5 bases). V was cut by 5 bases and J by 2 bases, with 15 bases left in between. CDR3 length equals 15 residues. Germline V gene data show CDR1 as SGHVS and CDR2 as FNYEAQ. CDR3 protein: CASSRTPTENYGYTF. CDR3 sequence (DNA): TGTGCCAGCAGCCGCACCCCGACAGAGAACTATGGCTACACCTTC.

The chain uses TRBV10-2 and TRBJ2-5; D could derive from TRBD1 or TRBD2 (5 bases each). The CDR3 is made up of 15 amino acids. CDR1 is WSHSY, CDR2 SAAADI, per germline. Trimming took off 7 bases at V and 1 base at J, with 16 bases between the two ends. Here the CDR3 reads CASNKIEGSQETQYF. CDR3 DNA: TGCGCCAGCAACAAGATCGAGGGGTCCCAAGAGACCCAGTACTTC.

The chain has TRBV5-1 and TRBJ1-4; perhaps TRBD1 as D (6 bases). The CDR3 has 15 amino acids. CDR1 is SGHRS, CDR2 YFSETQ, per germline. V was clipped by 4 bases and J by 2 bases, with 12 bases between them. In DNA form, the CDR3 reads TGCGCCAGCAGCCGTGGGGGGCTCACTAATGAAAAACTGTTTTTT. Its translation is CASSRGGLTNEKLFF.

The chain uses TRBV9 and TRBJ1-5; D is unclear. V gave up 0 bases and J gave up 2 bases, with 15 bases separating them. Germline-derived CDR1 and CDR2 are SGDLS and YYNGEE. CDR3 length: 17 residues. The CDR3 loop is CASSVGGEWGGNQPQHF. CDR3 bases: TGTGCCAGCAGCGTAGGGGGAGAATGGGGAGGCAATCAGCCCCAGCATTTT.

Note on this clone: The same CDR3 also results from other DNA sequences found in this sample. The rearrangement joins TRBV6-2 or TRBV6-3 to TRBJ2-3; D gene ambiguous. The CDR3 runs to 14 residues. The germline V gene encodes CDR1 MNHEY and CDR2 SVGEGT. Trimming stripped 0 bases from V and 0 bases from J, with 4 bases between. The CDR3 is CASSYSTSTDTQYF. DNA of the CDR3: TGTGCCAGCAGTTACTCGACTAGCACAGATACGCAGTATTTT.

The V call is TRBV5-4, the J call TRBJ2-1; D is tentatively TRBD1 or TRBD2 (6 bases each). The ends were cut back, 5 bases at V and 0 bases at J, with 15 bases in the middle. This CDR3 is built from 16 residues. Germline V CDR1 and CDR2: SGHNT, YYREEE (reference sequence). CDR3 sequence: CASSTGGASSYNEQFF. CDR3 nucleotides: TGTGCCAGCAGTACCGGGGGCGCTAGCTCCTACAATGAGCAGTTCTTC. The entire variable domain, with the rest obtained from reference TRBV5-4 and TRBJ2-1, is as follows: ETGVTQSPTHLIKTRGQQVTLRCSSQSGHNTVSWYQQALGQGPQFIFQYYREEENGRGNFPPRFSGLQFPNYSSELNVNALELDDSALYLCASSTGGASSYNEQFFGPGTRLTVL.

The genes are TRBV7-9 and TRBJ1-2; 7 bases align to TRBD1. Germline lookup yields CDR1 SEHNR and CDR2 FQNEAQ (reference sequence). This CDR3 contains 17 residues. The trim removed 1 base at V and 8 bases at J, leaving 16 bases unmatched. The chain's CDR3 is CASSLGRGTDHFKGYTF. As DNA, the CDR3 is TGTGCCAGCAGCTTAGGTCGTGGGACAGATCACTTTAAGGGCTACACCTTC.

Only a few counts were recorded for this clone. The gene calls are TRBV27 and TRBJ2-1, with 8 bases lining up with TRBD2. The germline V gene has CDR1 MNHEY and CDR2 SMNVEV (reference sequence). The CDR3 contains 14 residues. The trim removed 10 bases at V and 4 bases at J, leaving 9 bases unmatched. CDR3 nucleotides: TGTGCCACCAGAGGTAGCGGGATGTACAATGAGCAGTTCTTC. Translated: CATRGSGMYNEQFF.